What follows are 26 T cell receptor beta chains derived from one specimen sequenced in a study of shared clonotypes between healthy human individuals. Method: immunoSEQ multiplex PCR; TCRdb's copy keeps in-frame clones and lacks some. The table has around 2.3 million clones, roughly 95% seen once; the top ten hold around 0.13%. Source material: naive CD4+ T cells sorted from blood. Stated subset: CD45RA+ positively selected. Every receptor here comes from a man aged 18 to 30 in good health.

CDR3 amino acids: CASSTGGGYTF. The CDR3 region has the DNA TGTGCCAGCAGTACAGGGGGAGGCTACACCTTC. This rearrangement joins TRBV7-9 to TRBJ1-2; 8 bases fit TRBD1. CDR3 length: 11 amino acids. Trimming took 6 bases from V and 8 from J; bases not matched to a gene: 2. CDR1 is SEHNR, CDR2 FQNEAQ, per germline (reference sequence).

The rearrangement links TRBV5-6 to TRBJ2-1, with a weak D call TRBD2 (5 bases). Trimming pared 0 bases from V and 9 bases from J, leaving 10 bases between. The germline CDR1 and CDR2 sequences are SGHDT and YYEEEE. CDR3 length: 13 residues. The CDR3 sequence is CASSLGGPTEQFF. CDR3 bases: TGTGCCAGCAGCTTGGGCGGGCCTACTGAGCAGTTCTTC.

The chain is built from TRBV20-1 and TRBJ2-1, with D perhaps matching TRBD1 (5 bases). Per the germline V gene, CDR1 is DFQATT and CDR2 is SNEGSKA (reference sequence). This CDR3 is built from 11 residues. The V end was cut by 6 bases, the J end by 9 bases, with 12 bases between. The CDR3 DNA sequence: TGCAGTGCGACAGAGTTGGGTGAGCAGTTCTTC. Translated, it gives CSATELGEQFF.

The CDR3 protein is CASSQDRAYPEAFF. The CDR3 DNA sequence: TGTGCCAGCAGCCAGGACAGGGCGTATCCTGAAGCTTTCTTT. This chain connects TRBV6-5 to TRBJ1-1; 8 bases are shared with TRBD1. V dropped 6 bases and J dropped 6; count of bases not matched to a gene: 9. The length of the CDR3 is 14 residues. Germline V CDR1 and CDR2: MNHEY, SVGAGI.

The chain employs TRBV6-5 and TRBJ2-2; tentatively, D is TRBD2 (5 bases). The CDR3 is made up of 15 amino acids. V was trimmed by 6 bases and J by 3 bases, leaving 14 bases between them. Germline lookup yields CDR1 MNHEY and CDR2 SVGAGI. CDR3 amino acids: CASRRAGIDTGELFF. CDR3 bases: TGTGCCAGCAGAAGGGCGGGCATCGACACCGGGGAGCTGTTTTTT.

To note about this clone: Its ends do not fully match the called genes, so a read error is possible. The gene calls are TRBV28 and TRBJ1-3; D might be TRBD1 (6 bases). The CDR3 loop spans 15 amino acids. CDR1 MDHEN and CDR2 SYDVKM come from the germline V gene. The CDR3 DNA is TGTGCCAGCAGTTCACAGGGCCCCTCTGGAAACGCCATATATTTT. As protein: CASSSQGPSGNAIYF.

The chain couples TRBV2 to TRBJ1-2; D gene ambiguous. V was pared by 0 bases and J by 2 bases, with 13 bases between. The CDR3 spans 16 residues. The germline V gene encodes CDR1 SNHLY and CDR2 FYNNEI. The CDR3 nucleotides read TGTGCCAGCAGTGAAGCGGTCGGGGTCGTGAACTATGGCTACACCTTC. The encoded protein is CASSEAVGVVNYGYTF. Together with reference TRBV2 and TRBJ1-2, the CDR3 gives the full variable domain: EPEVTQTPSHQVTQMGQEVILRCVPISNHLYFYWYRQILGQKVEFLVSFYNNEISEKSEIFDDQFSVERPDGSNFTLKIRSTKLEDSAMYFCASSEAVGVVNYGYTFGSGTRLTVV.

CDR3 DNA: TGTGCCAGCTCACCCAACACCCCGAGCACCTATAATTCACCCCTCCACTTT. Translated: CASSPNTPSTYNSPLHF. The chain carries TRBV18 and TRBJ1-6; D not resolved. From germline, CDR1 is KGHSH and CDR2 LQKENI. Trimming pared 3 bases from V and 2 bases from J, leaving 14 bases between. The CDR3 is 17 residues long. Complete variable domain (other parts from reference TRBV18 and TRBJ1-6): NAGVMQNPRHLVRRRGQEARLRCSPMKGHSHVYWYRQLPEEGLKFMVYLQKENIIDESGMPKERFSAEFPKEGPSILRIQQVVRGDSAAYFCASSPNTPSTYNSPLHFGNGTRLTVT.

This clone was recorded once. This chain joins TRBV19 and TRBJ1-2; TRBD1 is a possible D gene (5 bases). Trimming removed 3 bases at V and 2 bases at J, with 13 bases between. Germline V CDR1 and CDR2: LNHDA, SQIVND (reference sequence). The CDR3 is 15 residues long. The CDR3 reads CASSIITGANYGYTF. The DNA for the CDR3 is TGTGCCAGTAGTATTATTACAGGTGCCAACTATGGCTACACCTTC.

The chain carries TRBV19 and TRBJ2-3, with 7 bases aligning to TRBD2. This CDR3 region has 15 residues. J was trimmed by 4 bases and V by 1 base; bases with no gene match: 5. Germline V gene lookup returns CDR1 LNHDA and CDR2 SQIVND (reference sequence). CDR3 region: CASSIAGGSADTQYF. The CDR3 DNA sequence: TGTGCCAGTAGTATAGCGGGGGGATCGGCAGATACGCAGTATTTT.

This chain uses TRBV2 with TRBJ2-7; TRBD2 aligns across 7 bases. The CDR3 spans 15 residues. V gave up 2 bases and J gave up 4 bases; unmatched junction bases: 8. Germline CDR1 reads SNHLY; CDR2 reads FYNNEI. Written as DNA, the CDR3 is TGTGCCAGCAGTGAATCCAGCGGGGTGATATACGAGCAGTACTTC. Translation gives CASSESSGVIYEQYF.

V usage is TRBV28 and J usage is TRBJ2-7, with 10 bases lining up with TRBD2. Trimming took 6 bases from V and 0 from J; bases not matched to a gene: 5. Germline CDR1 and CDR2: MDHEN and SYDVKM. The CDR3 is made up of 15 amino acids. The CDR3 loop reads CASSTSGVSSYEQYF. CDR3 nucleotide sequence: TGTGCCAGCAGCACTAGCGGGGTATCCTCCTACGAGCAGTACTTC.

The chain recombines TRBV30 with TRBJ2-1; 8 nucleotides align to TRBD1. The CDR3 totals 15 residues. V lost 8 bases to trimming and J lost 0 bases; unmatched junction nucleotides: 9. CDR1 and CDR2 from the germline V gene are GTSNPN and SVGIG (reference sequence). CDR3 residues: CARSGGLSSYNEQFF. DNA for the CDR3: TGTGCCCGCTCAGGGGGCCTCAGCTCCTACAATGAGCAGTTCTTC.

The chain links TRBV19 to TRBJ1-1; the D is unclear. This CDR3 spans 13 amino acids. The V gene lost 4 bases and the J gene lost 1 base, with 7 bases spanning the gap. Germline CDR1 reads LNHDA; CDR2 reads SQIVND (reference sequence). CDR3 in DNA: TGTGCCAGTAGTAACGAGAAGAACACTGAAGCTTTCTTT. Translating gives CASSNEKNTEAFF.

The rearrangement links TRBV7-2 to TRBJ2-7; D may correspond to TRBD1 or TRBD2 (5 bases each). The CDR3 spans 14 residues. Trimming cost V 5 bases and J 4 bases, with 15 bases left between them. Per the germline V gene, CDR1 is SGHTA and CDR2 is FQGNSA. The CDR3 nucleotides are TGTGCCAGCAGCGCCGGGACCGTCTCTTACGAGCAGTACTTC. It is translated as CASSAGTVSYEQYF.

This clone was found a few times. The chain couples TRBV4-1 to TRBJ2-7, with unresolved D. The V gene's germline CDR1 is MGHRA and CDR2 YSYEKL. With 0 bases removed from V and 7 bases from J, the gap between germline ends came to 16 bases. This CDR3 has 15 amino acids. The CDR3 loop reads CASSQERDGWGEQYF. The DNA for the CDR3 is TGCGCCAGCAGCCAAGAAAGAGACGGATGGGGAGAGCAGTACTTC.

This chain uses TRBV5-1 with TRBJ2-5; 8 nucleotides line up with TRBD1. The CDR3 has 15 residues. With V trimmed by 3 bases and J by 1 base, 5 bases remained unmatched. Germline loops: CDR1 SGHRS, CDR2 YFSETQ. CDR3 in amino acids: CASSYGQGGQETQYF. The CDR3 DNA follows: TGCGCCAGCAGCTACGGACAGGGAGGCCAAGAGACCCAGTACTTC.

The V gene is TRBV12-5, the J gene TRBJ2-5, with 8 nucleotides matching TRBD2. Germline lookup yields CDR1 LGHNT and CDR2 FRNRAP. The CDR3 extends over 15 amino acids. With 6 bases clipped from V and 4 bases from J, the junction kept 10 bases outside the gene matches. CDR3 coding DNA: TGTGCTAGTGGACCCGGGGGGGCGCCAGGAGAGACCCAGTACTTC. It specifies CASGPGGAPGETQYF.

The chain has TRBV4-1 and TRBJ2-3, with D tentatively TRBD2 (5 bases). CDR3 size: 18 residues. Deletions cut 4 bases from V and 2 bases from J, with 22 bases between. From germline, CDR1 is MGHRA and CDR2 YSYEKL. CDR3 in DNA: TGCGCCAGCAGCCGGACCGCTCCGGCGACTACAATCACAGATACGCAGTATTTT. This sequence encodes CASSRTAPATTITDTQYF.

The chain employs TRBV27 and TRBJ2-7, with TRBD1 matching over 7 bases. Trimming removed 6 bases from V and 6 bases from J; junction bases left unmatched: 17. The CDR3 is 16 amino acids. CDR1 is MNHEY, CDR2 SMNVEV, per germline (reference sequence). CDR3 sequence (DNA): TGTGCCAGCAGCCTTACCCCGGGACAGATAGGATCCGAGCAGTACTTC. It specifies CASSLTPGQIGSEQYF.

The J gene is TRBJ1-1, the V gene TRBV10-3, with 8 positions matching TRBD1. This CDR3 is 15 amino acids long. Germline trimming cut 5 bases from V and 3 bases from J; bases unmatched to any gene: 8. CDR1 and CDR2 (germline): ENHRY, SYGVKD. The CDR3 here is CAISPRTGIDTEAFF. The CDR3 coding sequence is TGTGCCATCAGTCCAAGGACAGGGATAGACACTGAAGCTTTCTTT.

The genes are TRBV28 and TRBJ2-7; 7 bases agree with TRBD1. Germline assignment: CDR1 MDHEN and CDR2 SYDVKM. This CDR3 comprises 14 residues. The V segment lost 8 bases and the J segment 0 bases; nucleotides outside the gene matches: 7. DNA for the CDR3: TGTGCCAGCCACCGGGACAGTACCTCCTACGAGCAGTACTTC. This encodes CASHRDSTSYEQYF.

The J gene is TRBJ1-5, the V gene TRBV5-6; D is undetermined. The CDR3 has 15 amino acids. The germline V gene has CDR1 SGHDT and CDR2 YYEEEE. The V end lost 0 bases, the J end lost 6 bases, and 13 bases lay between the germline ends. The CDR3 DNA follows: TGTGCCAGCAGCTTGGGACACCCAGGAGGTCAGCCCCAGCATTTT. It yields the protein CASSLGHPGGQPQHF.

The sample holds one count of this clone. The chain uses TRBV6-6 and TRBJ2-2; D is possibly TRBD1 (6 bases). Germline assignment: CDR1 MNHNY and CDR2 SVGAGI (reference sequence). V lost 5 bases and J lost 2, with 12 bases in between. This CDR3 spans 15 amino acids. Here the CDR3 reads CASSAQTGNTGELFF. The CDR3 DNA follows: TGTGCCAGCAGTGCCCAGACAGGCAACACCGGGGAGCTGTTTTTT.

This sequence joins TRBV9 and TRBJ1-2; TRBD1 matches at 10 bases. From germline, CDR1 is SGDLS and CDR2 YYNGEE. This CDR3 has 15 residues. V was pared by 3 bases and J by 6 bases, with 8 bases of the junction left unmatched. The CDR3 DNA sequence: TGTGCCAGCAGCGCCACTTCGACAGGGGGCAATGGCTACACCTTC. Protein sequence: CASSATSTGGNGYTF.

The chain recombines TRBV5-1 with TRBJ1-1; 12 bases align to TRBD1. J lost 0 bases, V lost 4 bases, and 4 bases had no gene match. Germline values: CDR1 SGHRS, CDR2 YFSETQ. The CDR3 consists of 16 residues. The CDR3 here is CASSSGDRGLNTEAFF. The DNA of the CDR3 is TGCGCCAGCAGCAGTGGGGACAGGGGGCTGAACACTGAAGCTTTCTTT.